A selection of T cell receptor beta chains follows, all from one sample in a study of blood T cell repertoires in COVID-19. Generated by immunoSEQ multiplex PCR, the TCRdb table keeps only in-frame clones and is missing some. The data show roughly 330,000 clones, with 65% to 90% seen just once and about 9.4% held by the top ten. Sequenced sample: PBMCs or T cells enriched from blood (not recorded which). The receptors derive from a woman aged 18-29 years who had recovered from COVID-19. Both conserved end residues are part of each CDR3. The D gene is left open where the match is weak. Some rows have no size entry. The others give once, few or many, or a class for an expanded clone.

>TRBV5-1|once|-|TRBJ1-5
CASRDSSGLYSNQPQHF
TGCGCCAGCCGCGACTCTTCAGGACTCTATAGCAATCAGCCCCAGCATTTT
>TRBV30|-|TRBD1|TRBJ1-5
CAWGDRGRFLPQHF
TGTGCCTGGGGGGACAGGGGCCGGTTTTTGCCCCAGCATTTT
>TRBV10-3|few|-|TRBJ2-5
CAISTDLQETQYF
TGTGCCATCAGTACAGACCTCCAAGAGACCCAGTACTTC
>TRBV2|-|TRBD1|TRBJ1-1
CASSENPPTGFTEAFF
TGTGCCAGCAGTGAAAACCCTCCGACAGGGTTCACTGAAGCTTTCTTT
>TRBV19|-|-|TRBJ2-3
CASSPYPFDYGTDTQYF
TGTGCCAGTAGTCCCTATCCCTTTGATTATGGCACAGATACGCAGTATTTT
>TRBV4-1|-|-|TRBJ1-2
CASSLGWATYFYGYTF
TGCGCCAGCAGCCTGGGCTGGGCCACCTACTTCTATGGCTACACCTTC
>TRBV5-1|-|TRBD2|TRBJ2-5
CASSFAHAGGRETQYF
TGCGCCAGCAGCTTCGCTCACGCGGGAGGCAGAGAGACCCAGTACTTC
>TRBV13|-|-|TRBJ2-7
CASSSRTEEQYF
TGTGCCAGCAGCTCCAGGACAGAAGAGCAGTACTTC
>TRBV18|-|-|TRBJ2-5
CASSPQSSEETQYF
TGTGCCAGCTCACCTCAGTCTAGCGAGGAGACCCAGTACTTC
>TRBV19|once|TRBD1|TRBJ1-2
CASSIRWDSKNYGYTF
TGTGCCAGTAGTATACGATGGGACAGCAAAAACTATGGCTACACCTTC
>TRBV19|-|-|TRBJ1-1
CATSARAFEAFF
TGTGCCACCTCAGCGAGGGCGTTTGAAGCTTTCTTT
>TRBV5-1|-|TRBD1|TRBJ1-1
CASSWTGLTDTEAFF
TGCGCCAGCAGCTGGACAGGATTGACGGACACTGAAGCTTTCTTT
>TRBV2|-|TRBD1|TRBJ1-2
CASSVGQGALGYGYTF
TGTGCCAGCAGTGTGGGACAGGGGGCCTTGGGCTATGGCTACACCTTC
>TRBV16|-|TRBD1|TRBJ1-4
CASSPDRPANEKLFF
TGTGCCAGCAGCCCGGACAGGCCAGCTAATGAAAAACTGTTTTTT
>TRBV19|once|-|TRBJ1-5
CASSRGSGEQPQHF
TGTGCCAGTAGTAGAGGGTCCGGCGAGCAGCCCCAGCATTTT
>TRBV4-1|-|-|TRBJ1-2
CASSLPGRATGPDYHGYTF
TGCGCCAGCAGCCTCCCCGGCCGGGCCACAGGGCCAGATTATCATGGCTACACCTTC
>TRBV28|-|TRBD1|TRBJ1-5
CASSSTGGSNQPQHF
TGTGCCAGCAGCTCTACAGGGGGTTCCAATCAGCCCCAGCATTTT
>TRBV2|few|TRBD1|TRBJ1-5
CASRDRGGQPQHF
TGTGCCTCACGGGACAGGGGAGGACAGCCCCAGCATTTT
>TRBV28|-|-|TRBJ1-2
CASSWFSRGGYTF
TGTGCCAGCAGTTGGTTCTCTCGGGGTGGCTACACCTTC
>TRBV5-4|-|-|TRBJ1-1
CASSLGRENTEAFF
TGTGCCAGCAGCTTGGGACGGGAGAACACTGAAGCTTTCTTT
>TRBV5-6|-|-|TRBJ2-2
CASSSYRNTGELFF
TGTGCCAGCAGTTCCTACAGGAACACCGGGGAGCTGTTTTTT
>TRBV6-1|few|-|TRBJ2-7
CASSEALREQYF
TGTGCCAGCAGTGAAGCTCTCCGCGAGCAGTACTTC
>TRBV27|-|-|TRBJ2-1
CASKGGRQVF
TGTGCCAGCAAGGGGGGGCGGCAGGTCTTC
>TRBV18|-|TRBD2|TRBJ2-1
CASTRSGVDEQFF
TGTGCCAGCACAAGGAGCGGGGTAGATGAGCAGTTCTTC
>TRBV6-2/TRBV6-3|-|TRBD1|TRBJ1-2
CASSYSDRGHSYGYTF
TGTGCCAGCAGTTACTCGGACAGGGGGCACTCCTATGGCTACACCTTC
>TRBV28|-|-|TRBJ1-2
CASSSPGRGNGYTF
TGTGCCAGCAGTTCCCCAGGGAGGGGAAATGGCTACACCTTC
>TRBV29-1|-|-|TRBJ2-3
CSVVQQGLGTDTQYF
TGCAGCGTTGTACAACAGGGTTTGGGGACAGATACGCAGTATTTT
>TRBV5-1|-|-|TRBJ2-2
CASKSGLNTGELFF
TGCGCCAGCAAATCAGGTTTGAACACCGGGGAGCTGTTTTTT
>TRBV7-8|-|-|TRBJ2-3
CASSSSLASAVPYTDTQYF
TGTGCCAGCAGCTCCTCTCTCGCTAGCGCAGTCCCTTACACAGATACGCAGTATTTT
>TRBV2|-|-|TRBJ1-2
CASSDGTPLGFGYTF
TGTGCCAGCAGTGATGGGACACCCTTGGGGTTTGGCTACACCTTC
>TRBV28|few|-|TRBJ1-2
CASSIGQGGYGYTF
TGTGCCAGCAGTATCGGGCAGGGAGGCTATGGCTACACCTTC
>TRBV5-1|-|-|TRBJ2-2
CASSSANTGELFF
TGCGCCAGCAGCTCAGCGAACACCGGGGAGCTGTTTTTT
>TRBV30|-|TRBD1|TRBJ1-2
CAWVTGGGYGYTF
TGTGCCTGGGTCACAGGGGGCGGCTATGGCTACACCTTC